The rows below give T cell receptor beta chains drawn from one sample of a study of shared clonotypes between healthy human individuals. Data came from immunoSEQ multiplex PCR; TCRdb stores just in-frame clones and leaves some out. The sample shows approximately 1.5 million clones, roughly 98.5% of them seen only once. The sample was naive CD4+ T cells sorted from blood. Receptor source: a man between 25 and 39 years old in good health. CDR3s include the opening cysteine and the closing phenylalanine or tryptophan. The order of the fields is V gene, D gene, clone size, J gene, CDR3 protein, CDR3 DNA. The D gene is left open where the match is weak. Not all rows give a size; the values are once, few, many and, for expanded clones, a class.

TRBV11-2,TRBD2,.,TRBJ2-5,CASSLPGLAGPGETQYF,TGTGCCAGCAGCCTGCCGGGACTAGCGGGACCCGGCGAGACCCAGTACTTC
TRBV30,.,.,TRBJ1-5,CAWSNRVGQPQHF,TGTGCCTGGAGCAACAGGGTAGGTCAGCCCCAGCATTTT
TRBV28,.,.,TRBJ1-5,CASSQPGGNQPQHF,TGTGCCAGCAGTCAGCCAGGGGGCAATCAGCCCCAGCATTTT
TRBV19,.,.,TRBJ2-3,CASSTSTDTQYF,TGTGCCAGTAGTACTAGCACAGATACGCAGTATTTT
TRBV7-8,.,.,TRBJ2-2,CASSTQRGSGELFF,TGTGCCAGCAGCACCCAGCGAGGATCCGGGGAGCTGTTTTTT
TRBV10-3,TRBD1,.,TRBJ1-5,CAITEGGQGQPQHF,TGTGCCATCACGGAGGGGGGACAGGGTCAGCCCCAGCATTTT
TRBV18,TRBD1,.,TRBJ2-7,CASSLSVGQVSSYEQYF,TGTGCCAGCTCACTTTCCGTTGGACAGGTCAGCTCCTACGAGCAGTACTTC
TRBV5-1,.,.,TRBJ2-7,CASKRNPQYEQYF,TGCGCCAGCAAGCGGAACCCTCAGTACGAGCAGTACTTC
TRBV15,TRBD1,.,TRBJ1-5,CATRMRGQGSQPQHF,TGTGCCACCAGAATGAGGGGACAGGGGAGCCAGCCCCAGCATTTT
TRBV5-1,.,.,TRBJ2-6,CASSLATGQGSGANVLTF,TGCGCCAGCAGCTTGGCCACCGGCCAGGGCTCTGGGGCCAACGTCCTGACTTTC
TRBV7-2,TRBD1,.,TRBJ2-6,CASSFRQGRAGANVLTF,TGTGCCAGCAGCTTCAGACAGGGGCGAGCTGGGGCCAACGTCCTGACTTTC
TRBV7-9,.,.,TRBJ2-1,CASSFGNEQFF,TGTGCCAGCAGCTTTGGTAACGAGCAGTTCTTC
TRBV11-2,.,.,TRBJ2-4,CASSLGVGPQYF,TGTGCCAGCAGCTTAGGAGTCGGACCCCAGTACTTC
TRBV6-5,TRBD2,once,TRBJ2-1,CASRAAGSYNEQFF,TGTGCCAGCAGAGCAGCGGGATCCTACAATGAGCAGTTCTTC
TRBV5-6,.,.,TRBJ2-2,CASSPWTGELFF,TGTGCCAGCAGCCCGTGGACCGGGGAGCTGTTTTTT
TRBV7-9,.,.,TRBJ2-7,CASSLASDIVEQYF,TGTGCCAGCAGCTTAGCGTCAGATATAGTCGAGCAGTACTTC
TRBV28,.,.,TRBJ2-7,CASSLYYEQYF,TGTGCCAGCAGTCTATACTACGAGCAGTACTTC
TRBV6-5,.,once,TRBJ2-1,CASSFAENEQFF,TGTGCCAGCAGTTTCGCGGAGAATGAGCAGTTCTTC
TRBV2,.,.,TRBJ2-2,CASSVDRGIDTGELFF,TGTGCCAGCAGTGTGGACAGAGGAATTGACACCGGGGAGCTGTTTTTT
TRBV2,TRBD2,.,TRBJ2-1,CASTQRSGRVNEQFF,TGTGCCAGCACCCAGAGGTCGGGGAGGGTCAATGAGCAGTTCTTC
TRBV2,.,once,TRBJ2-7,CASSPPPYEQYF,TGTGCCAGCAGCCCTCCCCCCTACGAGCAGTACTTC
TRBV9,TRBD1,.,TRBJ1-3,CASSTRDRVAGNTIYF,TGTGCCAGCAGCACTCGGGACAGGGTAGCTGGAAACACCATATATTTT
TRBV27,TRBD1,.,TRBJ1-5,CASSRGGAGQPQHF,TGTGCCAGCAGTAGAGGGGGCGCTGGACAGCCCCAGCATTTT
TRBV6-5,TRBD1,.,TRBJ1-3,CASSYNRGSGNTIYF,TGTGCCAGCAGTTACAACAGGGGCTCTGGAAACACCATATATTTT
TRBV6-1,.,.,TRBJ2-3,CASRWQGGADTQYF,TGTGCCTCCCGTTGGCAGGGCGGTGCAGATACGCAGTATTTT
TRBV5-8,.,.,TRBJ1-5,CASSRWGVQDQPQHF,TGTGCCAGCAGCCGGTGGGGGGTCCAGGATCAGCCCCAGCATTTT
TRBV1,.,.,TRBJ2-3,CTSSACTDTQYF,TGCACCAGCAGCGCCTGCACAGATACGCAGTATTTT
TRBV20-1,.,.,TRBJ2-7,CSARVSYEQYF,TGCAGTGCTAGAGTGAGCTACGAGCAGTACTTC
TRBV29-1,.,.,TRBJ2-5,CSVGAQGAETQYF,TGCAGCGTGGGGGCACAGGGTGCGGAGACCCAGTACTTC
TRBV5-4,.,.,TRBJ2-7,CASSSTGTSYEQYF,TGTGCCAGCAGCTCCACCGGGACATCATACGAGCAGTACTTC
TRBV11-2,.,.,TRBJ2-1,CASSAYFGNEQFF,TGTGCCAGCAGCGCTTACTTTGGCAATGAGCAGTTCTTC
TRBV29-1,.,.,TRBJ1-2,CSVGGSTNYGYTF,TGCAGCGTTGGGGGGTCGACAAACTATGGCTACACCTTC
TRBV5-1,.,.,TRBJ2-5,CASSLDFRVTQYF,TGCGCCAGCAGCTTGGATTTCCGGGTGACCCAGTACTTC
TRBV10-3,.,.,TRBJ1-5,CAISNWGGNQPQHF,TGTGCCATCAGTAATTGGGGGGGCAATCAGCCCCAGCATTTT
TRBV29-1,.,.,TRBJ2-4,CSVGEVAKNIQYF,TGCAGCGTTGGAGAGGTAGCCAAAAACATTCAGTACTTC
TRBV30,.,.,TRBJ2-7,CAWSPLDEQYF,TGTGCCTGGAGTCCGTTAGACGAGCAGTACTTC
TRBV28,.,.,TRBJ2-7,CASSLLGDPYEQYF,TGTGCCAGCAGTTTACTCGGGGACCCCTACGAGCAGTACTTC
TRBV6-5,.,.,TRBJ1-5,CASSYGGGWGNQPQHF,TGTGCCAGCAGTTACGGGGGCGGCTGGGGCAATCAGCCCCAGCATTTT
TRBV5-1,TRBD2,.,TRBJ2-2,CASSGGLAGVDTGELFF,TGCGCCAGCAGCGGGGGACTAGCGGGAGTTGACACCGGGGAGCTGTTTTTT
TRBV10-3,.,.,TRBJ2-3,CAISDSSTDTQYF,TGTGCCATCAGCGACTCCTCCACAGATACGCAGTATTTT
TRBV18,.,once,TRBJ2-3,CASSPGQVADTQYF,TGTGCCAGCTCACCGGGCCAGGTCGCGGATACGCAGTATTTT